This TCR beta chain was retrieved from a study of identical twins. Study conclusions and caveats: Fewer insertions were carried by abundant cord blood beta clonotypes, but none was seen in memory repertoires. In zero-insertion analyses, partial confounding could arise from invariant MAIT and iNKT cells. Twin-shared out-of-frame alpha sequences showed excess low generation probability.

This clonotype was found many times. Its antigen remains unidentified. Template switching (which added a universal primer site) was used, and cDNA carried unique molecular identifiers. TCRdb called the 5' RACE reads again in MiXCR, with one record for every CDR3 protein. Here the sample spans roughly 290,000 distinct CDR3 sequences, less than 9.5% being singletons. V shed 1 base and J shed 0 bases, with 21 bases lying between them. Per germline, CDR1 LNHNV and CDR2 YYDKDF (reference sequence). This CDR3 has 20 amino acids. These data were likewise used in another study, on yellow fever vaccine responses in identical twins.

V is TRBV15 and J is TRBJ2-2, with D maybe TRBD2 (5 bases). The TCR comes from a woman aged 18-29 years in good health. The specimen was CD8+ T cells sorted from blood. The CDR3 DNA is TGTGCCACCAGCAGAGTGCGAGTTTCGGAGGTTCAAGCGAACACCGGGGAGCTGTTTTTT. It is translated as CATSRVRVSEVQANTGELFF.